The rows below give T cell receptor beta chains drawn from one sample of a study of blood T cell repertoires in COVID-19. Libraries were prepared by immunoSEQ multiplex PCR; TCRdb keeps only in-frame clonotypes and omits some of them. The sample has around 190,000 clones, 75% to 90% seen once. Sequencing was performed on peripheral blood. Source of these receptors: a man in his 60s with acute or convalescent COVID-19. The CDR3 runs from the conserved cysteine through the conserved F or W. The order of the fields is J gene, D gene, V gene, clone size, CDR3 protein, CDR3 DNA. A D gene is named only where the DNA matches it firmly. For some rows the clone size is stated as once, few or many, or as a class when expanded; others skip it.

TRBJ1-5,-,TRBV28,-,CASKGRTGVGQPQHF,TGTGCCAGCAAAGGGAGAACCGGGGTAGGGCAGCCCCAGCATTTT
TRBJ1-2,-,TRBV2,-,CASSVQGANYGYTF,TGTGCCAGCAGTGTACAGGGAGCTAACTATGGCTACACCTTC
TRBJ1-1,-,TRBV5-1,-,CASRLDTEAFF,TGCGCCAGCAGGCTCGACACGGAAGCTTTCTTT
TRBJ1-5,TRBD1,TRBV27,once,CASSSEGQGDQPQHF,TGTGCCAGCAGTTCAGAGGGACAGGGGGATCAGCCCCAGCATTTT
TRBJ1-2,-,TRBV3-1/TRBV3-2,-,CASSQDQGYYGYTF,TGTGCCAGCAGCCAAGATCAGGGGTACTATGGCTACACCTTC
TRBJ1-4,-,TRBV7-3,once,CASSLTSHTATNEKLFF,TGTGCCAGCAGCTTAACGTCACACACCGCAACTAATGAAAAACTGTTTTTT
TRBJ1-1,-,TRBV19,-,CASSIGYGQLLQAFF,TGTGCCAGTAGTATAGGCTACGGACAGCTGCTACAAGCTTTCTTT
TRBJ2-1,-,TRBV9,-,CASSVIGSRSYNEQFF,TGTGCCAGCAGCGTAATCGGGTCCCGGTCCTACAATGAGCAGTTCTTC
TRBJ1-2,TRBD1,TRBV7-2,-,CASSPRTGGNYGYTF,TGTGCCAGCAGCCCGAGGACAGGGGGCAACTATGGCTACACCTTC
TRBJ1-2,TRBD1,TRBV7-3,-,CASSLLDRERSGYTF,TGTGCCAGCAGCTTATTAGACAGGGAACGGAGTGGCTACACCTTC
TRBJ2-7,TRBD2,TRBV2,-,CASSAVGTRDEQYF,TGTGCCAGCAGTGCAGTCGGGACTAGGGACGAGCAGTACTTC
TRBJ1-4,-,TRBV7-2,once,CASSLVGLPNEKLFF,TGTGCCAGCAGCTTGGTGGGACTGCCTAATGAAAAACTGTTTTTT
TRBJ1-2,-,TRBV2,-,CASVYQGNGYTF,TGTGCCAGCGTATACCAGGGGAATGGCTACACCTTC
TRBJ2-1,TRBD2,TRBV7-8,-,CASSSRGGRGNEQFF,TGTGCCAGCAGCTCCCGGGGGGGCCGGGGCAATGAGCAGTTCTTC
TRBJ2-7,-,TRBV3-1/TRBV3-2,few,CASSQRRYEQYF,TGTGCCAGCAGCCAACGGCGGTACGAGCAGTACTTC
TRBJ1-1,TRBD1,TRBV3-1/TRBV3-2,-,CASTRQGVDTEAFF,TGTGCCAGCACCCGACAGGGGGTAGACACTGAAGCTTTCTTT
TRBJ2-3,-,TRBV2,-,CASGSSGDTQYF,TGTGCCAGCGGGAGCAGTGGAGATACGCAGTATTTT
TRBJ1-1,-,TRBV7-9,-,CASSFQRTEAFF,TGTGCCAGCAGCTTTCAACGGACTGAAGCTTTCTTT
TRBJ2-2,TRBD1,TRBV4-3,-,CASSLGQGEVTGELFF,TGCGCCAGCAGCCTAGGACAGGGGGAAGTCACCGGGGAGCTGTTTTTT
TRBJ2-1,TRBD2,TRBV10-2,-,CASSIGLDIEQFF,TGCGCCAGCAGTATTGGACTAGACATTGAGCAGTTCTTC
TRBJ2-7,TRBD1,TRBV6-2/TRBV6-3,-,CASSSRDRGRNEQYF,TGTGCCAGCAGTTCGCGGGACAGGGGGCGGAACGAGCAGTACTTC
TRBJ2-7,-,TRBV6-2/TRBV6-3,-,CASSYGQSYEQYF,TGTGCCAGCAGTTACGGACAGTCCTACGAGCAGTACTTC
TRBJ2-1,TRBD2,TRBV4-2,-,CASSQVGGGVQLVAGPINEQFF,TGTGCCAGCAGCCAAGTCGGAGGTGGAGTCCAGTTGGTAGCGGGCCCTATCAATGAGCAGTTCTTC
TRBJ1-3,-,TRBV3-1/TRBV3-2,-,CASSPHDGGRGNTIYF,TGTGCCAGCAGCCCCCACGACGGGGGTAGAGGAAACACCATATATTTT
TRBJ2-1,TRBD2,TRBV6-4,-,CASALLAGVGNEQFF,TGTGCCAGCGCTTTGCTAGCGGGAGTGGGTAATGAGCAGTTCTTC
TRBJ1-1,-,TRBV6-1,-,CASSEGHYTEAFF,TGTGCCAGCAGTGAGGGACATTACACTGAAGCTTTCTTT
TRBJ2-3,-,TRBV7-3,-,CASSPGTDTDTQYF,TGTGCCAGCAGCCCTGGGACTGACACAGATACGCAGTATTTT
TRBJ2-5,TRBD1,TRBV24-1,-,CATSQGAGTQYF,TGTGCCACTTCTCAGGGGGCGGGGACCCAGTACTTC
TRBJ1-3,-,TRBV11-3,few,CASSLEDTAYSGNTIYF,TGTGCCAGCAGCTTAGAAGATACAGCTTACTCTGGAAACACCATATATTTT
TRBJ1-2,TRBD1,TRBV24-1,-,CATSDPTTGSNYGYTF,TGTGCCACCAGTGATCCGACGACAGGGTCTAACTATGGCTACACCTTC
TRBJ1-1,TRBD1,TRBV12-3/TRBV12-4,-,CASGTGVTEAFF,TGTGCCAGCGGGACAGGGGTCACTGAAGCTTTCTTT
TRBJ2-3,TRBD2,TRBV10-3,-,CAIMSTSGTDTQYF,TGTGCCATCATGAGTACTAGCGGAACAGATACGCAGTATTTT
TRBJ1-6,TRBD1,TRBV6-5,-,CASSYGTGNNSPLHF,TGTGCCAGCAGTTACGGGACAGGGAATAATTCACCCCTCCACTTT
TRBJ2-7,-,TRBV5-1,-,CASSLGERSHEQYF,TGCGCCAGCAGCTTGGGGGAGCGTTCCCACGAGCAGTACTTC
TRBJ2-7,TRBD1,TRBV4-1,-,CASSHQRTGGFEQYF,TGCGCCAGCAGCCACCAACGGACAGGGGGCTTCGAGCAGTACTTC
TRBJ1-2,-,TRBV7-9,-,CASSLIQGYGYTF,TGTGCCAGCAGCTTGATACAGGGTTATGGCTACACCTTC
TRBJ1-6,TRBD1,TRBV9,-,CASSDTDRGNSPLHF,TGTGCCAGCAGCGACACGGACAGGGGAAATTCACCCCTCCACTTT
TRBJ2-5,TRBD2,TRBV9,-,CASSAGGATVGTQYF,TGTGCCAGCAGCGCCGGGGGGGCGACTGTCGGGACCCAGTACTTC
TRBJ2-1,TRBD2,TRBV24-1,-,CATSDWASGRNEQFF,TGTGCCACCAGTGATTGGGCTAGCGGGAGAAATGAGCAGTTCTTC
TRBJ2-7,TRBD1,TRBV24-1,-,CATSEAPGTGERYEQYF,TGTGCCACCAGTGAAGCGCCTGGGACAGGGGAACGTTACGAGCAGTACTTC
TRBJ2-7,-,TRBV5-6,-,CASSLGASGYEQYF,TGTGCCAGCAGCTTGGGTGCAAGCGGTTACGAGCAGTACTTC
TRBJ2-7,-,TRBV6-5,-,CASSYSGAAPYEQYF,TGTGCCAGCAGTTACTCTGGGGCGGCACCCTACGAGCAGTACTTC
TRBJ1-4,-,TRBV29-1,-,CSVAVSRQNEKLFF,TGCAGCGTTGCGGTGTCCAGGCAGAATGAAAAACTGTTTTTT
TRBJ1-2,TRBD1,TRBV5-5,-,CASSPTTGSSYGYTF,TGTGCCAGCAGCCCCACGACAGGGTCCAGCTATGGCTACACCTTC
TRBJ1-6,TRBD1,TRBV5-1,-,CASRTGVDYNSPLHF,TGCGCCAGCAGGACAGGGGTGGATTATAATTCACCCCTCCACTTT